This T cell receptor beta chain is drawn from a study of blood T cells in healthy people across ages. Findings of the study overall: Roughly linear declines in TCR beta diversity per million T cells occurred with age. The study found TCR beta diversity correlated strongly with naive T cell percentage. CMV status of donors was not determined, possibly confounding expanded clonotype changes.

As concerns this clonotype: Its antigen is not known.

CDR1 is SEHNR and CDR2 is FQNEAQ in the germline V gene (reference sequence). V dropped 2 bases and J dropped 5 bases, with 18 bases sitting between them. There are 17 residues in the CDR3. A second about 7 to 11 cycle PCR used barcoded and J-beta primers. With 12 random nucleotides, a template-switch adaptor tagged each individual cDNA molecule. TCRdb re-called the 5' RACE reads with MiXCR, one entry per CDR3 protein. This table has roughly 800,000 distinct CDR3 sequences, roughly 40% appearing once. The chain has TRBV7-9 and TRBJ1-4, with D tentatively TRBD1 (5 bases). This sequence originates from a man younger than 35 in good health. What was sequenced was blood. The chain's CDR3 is CASSLLTATEPNEKLFF. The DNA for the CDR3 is TGTGCCAGCAGCTTACTCACGGCGACAGAACCGAATGAAAAACTGTTTTTT.